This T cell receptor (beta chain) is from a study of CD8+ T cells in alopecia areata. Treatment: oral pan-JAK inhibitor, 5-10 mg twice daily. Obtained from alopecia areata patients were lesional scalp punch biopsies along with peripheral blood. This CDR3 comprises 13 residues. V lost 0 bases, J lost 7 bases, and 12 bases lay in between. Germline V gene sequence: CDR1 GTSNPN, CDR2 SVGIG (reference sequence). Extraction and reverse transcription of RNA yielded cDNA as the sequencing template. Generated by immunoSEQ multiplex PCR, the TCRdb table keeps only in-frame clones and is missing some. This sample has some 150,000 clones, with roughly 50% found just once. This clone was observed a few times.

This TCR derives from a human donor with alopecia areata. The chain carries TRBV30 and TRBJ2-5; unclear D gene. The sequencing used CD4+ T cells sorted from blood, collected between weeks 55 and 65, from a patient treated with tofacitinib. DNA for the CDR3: TGTGCCTGGAGTGTAGACGACGGCGGGACCCAGTACTTC. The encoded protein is CAWSVDDGGTQYF.